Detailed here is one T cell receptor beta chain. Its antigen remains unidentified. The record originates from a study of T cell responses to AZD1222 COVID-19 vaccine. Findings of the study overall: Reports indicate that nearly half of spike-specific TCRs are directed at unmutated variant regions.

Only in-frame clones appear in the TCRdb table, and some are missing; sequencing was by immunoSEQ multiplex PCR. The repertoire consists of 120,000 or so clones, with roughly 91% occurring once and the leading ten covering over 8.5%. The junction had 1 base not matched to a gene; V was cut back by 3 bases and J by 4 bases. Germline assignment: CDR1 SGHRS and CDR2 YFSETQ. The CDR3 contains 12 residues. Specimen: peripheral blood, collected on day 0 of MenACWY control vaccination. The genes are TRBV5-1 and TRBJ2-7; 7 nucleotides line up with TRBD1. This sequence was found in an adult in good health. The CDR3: CASSWGQYEQYF. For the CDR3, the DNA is TGCGCCAGCAGCTGGGGACAGTACGAGCAGTACTTC.